This is a list of T cell receptor beta chains from one sample in a study of cytomegalovirus exposure and HLA in healthy donors. Measured with immunoSEQ multiplex PCR; TCRdb has only the in-frame clones, and not every one. The repertoire holds 100,000 or so clones, about 79% seen once, with around 1.2% in the top ten. The sample consisted of PBMCs. These receptors were collected from a woman aged 18-30 years in good health and CMV-seronegative. Both conserved end residues are part of each CDR3. D genes are given only for firm matches. Some rows mark clone size as missing; the rest say once, few, many or name a class of expanded clone.

>TRBV2|TRBD1|TRBJ2-7|NA
TGTGCCAGCAGGGTAAGGACAGGGAGCTCCTACGAGCAGTACTTC
CASRVRTGSSYEQYF
>TRBV7-9|NA|TRBJ1-2|NA
TGTGCCAGCAGCTCGCAGGAATTTGGGAACTATGGCTACACCTTC
CASSSQEFGNYGYTF
>TRBV6-6|TRBD1|TRBJ2-5|NA
TGTGCCAGCACCTACTCGCGGACAGGGAACCAAGAGACCCAGTACTTC
CASTYSRTGNQETQYF
>TRBV4-2|NA|TRBJ2-1|NA
TGTGCCAGCAGCCAAGATTTGGGCACCGGCGTCCCCTCCTACAATGAGCAGTTCTTC
CASSQDLGTGVPSYNEQFF
>TRBV27|TRBD1|TRBJ1-6|NA
TGTGCCAGCAGTCCAACTCCCGGGACAGGGAGTTCCTATAATTCACCCCTCCACTTT
CASSPTPGTGSSYNSPLHF
>TRBV30|TRBD2|TRBJ2-3|NA
TGTGCCTGGAGTCCGCGCTGGGCTACTAGCGGGAGAACAGATACGCAGTATTTT
CAWSPRWATSGRTDTQYF
>TRBV6-1|NA|TRBJ1-1|NA
TGTGCCAGCAGTGATAATGCAGTAAACAAAGCTTTCTTT
CASSDNAVNKAFF
>TRBV5-4|NA|TRBJ2-1|NA
TGTGCCAGCAGCTCGGGACTGTTAAACTCCTACAATGAGCAGTTCTTC
CASSSGLLNSYNEQFF
>TRBV11-2|TRBD2|TRBJ2-3|NA
TGTGCCAGCAGCTCGGGACTAGCGGGGGAGAACACAGATACGCAGTATTTT
CASSSGLAGENTDTQYF
>TRBV28|NA|TRBJ2-7|NA
TGTGCCAGCAGTACACAGCGGTTGGGATCCTACGAGCAGTACTTC
CASSTQRLGSYEQYF
>TRBV4-2|TRBD2|TRBJ2-7|NA
TGTGCCAGCAGCCAAGAGGAGGGGGGACTAGATTCCTACGAGCAGTACTTC
CASSQEEGGLDSYEQYF
>TRBV6-4|TRBD2|TRBJ2-3|NA
TGTGCCAGCAGCGGAGGACTAGCGGGAGAGGCAGATACGCAGTATTTT
CASSGGLAGEADTQYF
>TRBV19|TRBD1|TRBJ1-1|once
TGTGCCAGTAGTACAGGGACAGGGAACACTGAAGCTTTCTTT
CASSTGTGNTEAFF
>TRBV21-1|NA|TRBJ2-7|NA
TGTGCCACGGCTATCGCGGGGCAGATCTCCTACGAGCAGTACTTC
CATAIAGQISYEQYF
>TRBV6-4|NA|TRBJ1-4|few
TGTGCCAGCAGGAAGGCGGGGGCTCACGGAACTAATGAAAAACTGTTTTTT
CASRKAGAHGTNEKLFF
>TRBV4-1|NA|TRBJ2-5|NA
TGCGCCAGCAGCCAAGGGGCCGGCGTGACCCAAGAGACCCAGTACTTC
CASSQGAGVTQETQYF
>TRBV30|NA|TRBJ2-7|once
TGTGCCTGGAGCGCACTAGGGGGGACAGTATTTTCCTACGAGCAGTACTTC
CAWSALGGTVFSYEQYF
>TRBV4-1|TRBD1|TRBJ2-1|NA
TGCGCCAGCAGCAAACGACAGGGTTTGGGCAATGAGCAGTTCTTC
CASSKRQGLGNEQFF
>TRBV5-4|TRBD1|TRBJ1-1|NA
TGTGCCAGCAGCTTGTTCCAGGGGGTGATGGCTTTCTTT
CASSLFQGVMAFF
>TRBV7-9|NA|TRBJ1-3|NA
TGTTCCAGCAGCTTACTTTCCGAGGGGGGGCGTACTGGAAACACCATATATTTT
CSSSLLSEGGRTGNTIYF
>TRBV11-2|TRBD2|TRBJ2-2|NA
TGTGCCAGCAGCTTAGGATTCGGGGGGACCGGGGAGCTGTTTTTT
CASSLGFGGTGELFF
>TRBV7-8|TRBD1|TRBJ2-7|NA
TGTGCCAGCAGCTTAAGACAGGGGGTCGTCTACGAGCAGTACTTC
CASSLRQGVVYEQYF
>TRBV7-2|NA|TRBJ1-1|NA
TGTGCCAGCAGCTTGCCGGGGGGGCTAGGGGCTGAAGCTTTCTTT
CASSLPGGLGAEAFF
>TRBV28|TRBD1|TRBJ1-2|NA
TGTGCCAGCAGTGTCCCCGGGACAGGGCTATCTAACTATGGCTACACCTTC
CASSVPGTGLSNYGYTF
>TRBV4-2|NA|TRBJ2-3|NA
TGTGCCAGCAGCCAAGACCCGTCCTCAGATACGCAGTATTTT
CASSQDPSSDTQYF
>TRBV7-2|NA|TRBJ1-4|NA
TGTGCCAGCAGCTTAGTACCCCCCGGGAGGGAAAAACTGTTTTTT
CASSLVPPGREKLFF
>TRBV5-8|NA|TRBJ2-7|NA
TGTGCCAGCAGCTTGGACCCCAGGTTCTACGAGCAGTACTTC
CASSLDPRFYEQYF
>TRBV2|NA|TRBJ2-7|once
TGTGCCAGCAGCCCCCCTGAAGCGGAACCCTACGAGCAGTACTTC
CASSPPEAEPYEQYF
>TRBV11-2|NA|TRBJ2-1|NA
TGTGCCAGCAGCAACGGGACAAGCGACCTCAATGAGCAGTTCTTC
CASSNGTSDLNEQFF
>TRBV4-3|TRBD1|TRBJ1-3|NA
TGCGCCAGCAGCCGAAACAGGGGGCCTGGAAACACCATATATTTT
CASSRNRGPGNTIYF
>TRBV6-5|NA|TRBJ1-3|NA
TGTGCCACCTCTGGGGGGTACGGAAACACCATATATTTT
CATSGGYGNTIYF
>TRBV30|NA|TRBJ2-1|NA
TGTGCCTGGAGTGTACAAGGGGTCACCAACCTCCCCCCTTACAATGAGCAGTTCTTC
CAWSVQGVTNLPPYNEQFF
>TRBV11-2|NA|TRBJ2-5|NA
TGTGCCAGCAGCTTAGAGCCGAGGGGGGGGTTGGAGACCCAGTACTTC
CASSLEPRGGLETQYF
>TRBV11-2|NA|TRBJ1-6|NA
TGTGCCAGCAGCGTGGGACACCGAAATTCACCCCTCCACTTT
CASSVGHRNSPLHF
>TRBV5-6|NA|TRBJ1-1|NA
TGTGCCAGCAGCCATTACAGGGCTGGAGACACTGAAGCTTTCTTT
CASSHYRAGDTEAFF
>TRBV7-2|TRBD1|TRBJ2-2|few
TGTGCCAGCAGCCGAGACAGGGGCCTCGGGGAGCTGTTTTTT
CASSRDRGLGELFF
>TRBV7-9|NA|TRBJ1-1|once
TGTGCCAGCAGCCGCGGCGCCGGGACTGAAGCTTTCTTT
CASSRGAGTEAFF
>TRBV7-3|TRBD2|TRBJ2-3|NA
TGTGCCAGCAGCTTATGGGCTAGCGGGACGGGCACAGATACGCAGTATTTT
CASSLWASGTGTDTQYF
>TRBV14|NA|TRBJ2-1|NA
TGTGCCAGCAGCCAACGGACTGGGAACAATGAGCAGTTCTTC
CASSQRTGNNEQFF
>TRBV7-9|NA|TRBJ2-2|NA
TGTGCCAGCAGCTTAACCGGGGGAGGGAACACCGGGGAGCTGTTTTTT
CASSLTGGGNTGELFF
>TRBV18|NA|TRBJ2-1|NA
TGTGCCAGCTCACCACTCAACGGAACAGATGACAATGAGCAGTTCTTC
CASSPLNGTDDNEQFF
>TRBV7-8|NA|TRBJ2-2|NA
TGTGCCAGCAGCCTAAAGGGCAGGGGAATGTATCCCGGGGAGCTGTTTTTT
CASSLKGRGMYPGELFF
>TRBV29-1|NA|TRBJ2-1|NA
TGCAGCGCTGATACCTACAATGAGCAGTTCTTC
CSADTYNEQFF
>TRBV7-6|TRBD1|TRBJ2-3|few
TGTGCCAGCAGCTTTACAGGGGACGGCACAGATACGCAGTATTTT
CASSFTGDGTDTQYF
>TRBV2|NA|TRBJ2-5|NA
TGTGCCAGCAGGGTCCTACGGGAAGAGACCCAGTACTTC
CASRVLREETQYF
>TRBV28|TRBD2|TRBJ2-2|NA
TGTGCCAGCAGTTTAGAATCTAGCGGGGGATTCACCGGGGAGCTGTTTTTT
CASSLESSGGFTGELFF
>TRBV6-1|NA|TRBJ1-5|NA
TGTGCCAGCAGTGAAGCGGTTAGTTCCTGGACAGACTATAGCAATCAGCCCCAGCATTTT
CASSEAVSSWTDYSNQPQHF